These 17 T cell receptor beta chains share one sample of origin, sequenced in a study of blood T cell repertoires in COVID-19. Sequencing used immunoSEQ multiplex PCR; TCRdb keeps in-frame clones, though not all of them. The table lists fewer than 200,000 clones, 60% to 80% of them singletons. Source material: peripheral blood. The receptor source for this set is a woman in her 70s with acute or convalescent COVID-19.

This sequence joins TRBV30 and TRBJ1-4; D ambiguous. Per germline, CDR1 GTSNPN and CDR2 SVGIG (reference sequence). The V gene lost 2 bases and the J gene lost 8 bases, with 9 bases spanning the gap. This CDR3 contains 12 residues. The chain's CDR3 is CAWSTNWEKLFF. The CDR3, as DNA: TGTGCCTGGAGTACTAATTGGGAAAAACTGTTTTTT.

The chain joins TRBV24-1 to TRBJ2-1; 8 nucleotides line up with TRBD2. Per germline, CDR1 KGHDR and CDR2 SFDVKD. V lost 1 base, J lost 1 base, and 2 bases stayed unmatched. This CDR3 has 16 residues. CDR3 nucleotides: TGTGCCACCAGTGATTTTAAGCGGGGGTCCTACAATGAGCAGTTCTTC. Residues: CATSDFKRGSYNEQFF.

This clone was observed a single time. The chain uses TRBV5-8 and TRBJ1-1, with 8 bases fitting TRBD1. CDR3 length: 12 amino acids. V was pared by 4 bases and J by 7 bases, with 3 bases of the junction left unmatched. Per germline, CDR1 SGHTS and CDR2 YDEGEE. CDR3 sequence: CASSPRGLEAFF. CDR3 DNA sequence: TGTGCCAGCAGCCCCAGGGGGCTTGAAGCTTTCTTT.

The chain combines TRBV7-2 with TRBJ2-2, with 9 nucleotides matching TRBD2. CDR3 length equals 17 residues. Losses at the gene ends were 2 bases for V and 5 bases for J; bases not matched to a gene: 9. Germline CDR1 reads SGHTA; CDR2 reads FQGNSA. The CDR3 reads CASSLLPGAGGTGELFF. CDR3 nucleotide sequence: TGTGCCAGCAGCTTATTACCAGGAGCGGGAGGTACCGGGGAGCTGTTTTTT.

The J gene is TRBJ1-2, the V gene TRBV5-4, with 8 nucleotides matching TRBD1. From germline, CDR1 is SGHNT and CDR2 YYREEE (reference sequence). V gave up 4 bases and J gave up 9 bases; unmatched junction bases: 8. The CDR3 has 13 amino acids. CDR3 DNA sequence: TGTGCCAGCAGCGAGGGACAGGTTTTCAGCTACACCTTC. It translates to CASSEGQVFSYTF.

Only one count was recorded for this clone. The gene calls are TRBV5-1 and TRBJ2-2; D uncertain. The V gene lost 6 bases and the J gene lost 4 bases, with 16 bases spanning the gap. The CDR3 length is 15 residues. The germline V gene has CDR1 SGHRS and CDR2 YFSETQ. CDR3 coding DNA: TGCGCCAGCACTCTGGTGCTGGGCAGCACCGGGGAGCTGTTTTTT. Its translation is CASTLVLGSTGELFF.

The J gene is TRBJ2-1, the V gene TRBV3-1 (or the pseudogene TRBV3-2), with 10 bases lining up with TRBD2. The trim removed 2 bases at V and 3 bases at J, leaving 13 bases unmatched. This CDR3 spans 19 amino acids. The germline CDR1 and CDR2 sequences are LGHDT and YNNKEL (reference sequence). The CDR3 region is CASSQQAGGPLFDYNEQFF. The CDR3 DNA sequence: TGTGCCAGCAGCCAACAAGCGGGAGGGCCGCTTTTCGACTACAATGAGCAGTTCTTC.

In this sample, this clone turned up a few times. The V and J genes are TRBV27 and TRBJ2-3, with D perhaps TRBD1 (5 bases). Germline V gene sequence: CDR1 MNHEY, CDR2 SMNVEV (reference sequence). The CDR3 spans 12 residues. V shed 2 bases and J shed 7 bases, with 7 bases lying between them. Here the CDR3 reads CASSLQGNTQYF. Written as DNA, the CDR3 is TGTGCCAGCAGTTTACAGGGAAATACGCAGTATTTT.

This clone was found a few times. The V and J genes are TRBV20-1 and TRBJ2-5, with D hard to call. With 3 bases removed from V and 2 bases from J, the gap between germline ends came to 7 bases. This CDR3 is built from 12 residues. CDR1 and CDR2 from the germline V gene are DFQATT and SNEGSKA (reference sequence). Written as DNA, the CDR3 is TGCAGTGCTAGTAGAGTTCAAGAGACCCAGTACTTC. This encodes CSASRVQETQYF.

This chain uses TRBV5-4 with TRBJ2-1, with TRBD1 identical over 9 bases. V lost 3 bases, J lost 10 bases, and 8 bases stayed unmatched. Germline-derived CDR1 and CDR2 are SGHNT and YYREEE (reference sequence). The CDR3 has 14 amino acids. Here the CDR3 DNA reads TGTGCCAGCAGCTCGCCCGGGACAGGGAACGAGCAGTTCTTC. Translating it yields CASSSPGTGNEQFF.

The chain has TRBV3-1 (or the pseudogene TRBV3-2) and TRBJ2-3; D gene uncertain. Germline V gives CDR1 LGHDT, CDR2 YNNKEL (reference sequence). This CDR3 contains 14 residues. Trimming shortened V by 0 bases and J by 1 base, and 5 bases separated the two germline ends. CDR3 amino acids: CASSQDAGTDTQYF. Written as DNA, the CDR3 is TGTGCCAGCAGCCAAGATGCGGGCACAGATACGCAGTATTTT.

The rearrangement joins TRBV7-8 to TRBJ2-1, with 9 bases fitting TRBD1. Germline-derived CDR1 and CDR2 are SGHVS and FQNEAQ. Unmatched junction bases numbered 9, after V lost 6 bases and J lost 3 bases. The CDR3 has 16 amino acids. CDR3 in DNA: TGTGCCAGCAGAACCGAACAGGGGGCTGGCTACAATGAGCAGTTCTTC. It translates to CASRTEQGAGYNEQFF.

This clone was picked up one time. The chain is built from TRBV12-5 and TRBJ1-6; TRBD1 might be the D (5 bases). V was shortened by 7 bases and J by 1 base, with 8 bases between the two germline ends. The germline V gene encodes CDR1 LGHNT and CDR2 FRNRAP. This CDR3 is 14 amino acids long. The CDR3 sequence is CASAGGSYNSPLHF. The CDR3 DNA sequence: TGTGCTAGTGCCGGGGGGTCCTATAATTCACCCCTCCACTTT. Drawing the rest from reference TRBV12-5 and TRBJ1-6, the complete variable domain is DARVTQTPRHKVTEMGQEVTMRCQPILGHNTVFWYRQTMMQGLELLAYFRNRAPLDDSGMPKDRFSAEMPDATLATLKIQPSEPRDSAVYFCASAGGSYNSPLHFGNGTRLTVT.

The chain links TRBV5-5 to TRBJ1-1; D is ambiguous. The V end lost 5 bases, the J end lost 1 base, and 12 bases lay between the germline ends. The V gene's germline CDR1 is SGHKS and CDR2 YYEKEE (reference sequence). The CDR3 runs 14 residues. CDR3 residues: CASRRGLWNTEAFF. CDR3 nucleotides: TGTGCCAGCAGACGAGGGTTGTGGAACACTGAAGCTTTCTTT. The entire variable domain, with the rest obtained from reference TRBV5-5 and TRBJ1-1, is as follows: DAGVTQSPTHLIKTRGQQVTLRCSPISGHKSVSWYQQVLGQGPQFIFQYYEKEERGRGNFPDRFSARQFPNYSSELNVNALLLGDSALYLCASRRGLWNTEAFFGQGTRLTVV.

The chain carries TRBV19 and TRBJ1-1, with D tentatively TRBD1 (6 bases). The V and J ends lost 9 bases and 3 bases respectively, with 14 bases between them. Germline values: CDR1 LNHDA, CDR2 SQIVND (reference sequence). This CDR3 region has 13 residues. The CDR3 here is CASTFNRDTEAFF. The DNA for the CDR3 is TGTGCCAGCACCTTCAACAGGGACACTGAAGCTTTCTTT.

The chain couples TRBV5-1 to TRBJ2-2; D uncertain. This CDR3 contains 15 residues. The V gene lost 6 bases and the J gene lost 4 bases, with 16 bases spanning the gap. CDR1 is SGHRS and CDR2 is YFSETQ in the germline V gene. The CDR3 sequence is CASTPFGSGTGELFF. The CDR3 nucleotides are TGCGCCAGCACGCCATTCGGATCGGGCACCGGGGAGCTGTTTTTT.

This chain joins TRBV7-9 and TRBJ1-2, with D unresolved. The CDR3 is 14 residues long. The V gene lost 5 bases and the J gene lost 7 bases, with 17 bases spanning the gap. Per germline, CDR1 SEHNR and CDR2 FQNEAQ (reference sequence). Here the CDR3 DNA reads TGTGCCAGCAGCCACGCCGGGCAGGCGGGTGGCTACACCTTC. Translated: CASSHAGQAGGYTF.